These 30 T cell receptor beta chains were all obtained from the same sample, sequenced in a study of blood T cell repertoires in COVID-19. The method was immunoSEQ multiplex PCR; TCRdb's version includes in-frame clones alone and lacks a portion of them. Among 95,000 to 120,000 clones listed, 88% were seen once. Specimen: peripheral blood. These TCRs come from a human donor in a cohort sampled during active COVID-19.

The rearrangement joins TRBV3-1 (or the pseudogene TRBV3-2) to TRBJ2-3; no clear D. This CDR3 is built from 13 residues. Germline CDR1 is LGHDT and CDR2 is YNNKEL (reference sequence). The V gene lost 0 bases and the J gene lost 6 bases, with 7 bases spanning the gap. The CDR3 DNA sequence: TGTGCCAGCAGCCAAGATATGCGGGATACGCAGTATTTT. Encoded protein: CASSQDMRDTQYF.

The V and J genes are TRBV13 and TRBJ1-1, with 7 bases lining up with TRBD1. Losses at the gene ends were 5 bases for V and 1 base for J; bases not matched to a gene: 13. The CDR3 sequence is 17 residues long. Germline CDR1 and CDR2: PRHDT and FYEKMQ (reference sequence). CDR3 protein: CASSPGYRGRENTEAFF. For the CDR3, the DNA is TGTGCCAGCAGCCCCGGGTACAGGGGCAGGGAGAACACTGAAGCTTTCTTT.

This chain uses TRBV19 with TRBJ2-3, with a weak D call TRBD1 (6 bases). This CDR3 spans 16 amino acids. The germline V gene encodes CDR1 LNHDA and CDR2 SQIVND (reference sequence). V lost 4 bases, J lost 9 bases, and 23 bases lay in between. CDR3 sequence reads: CASSTSYGQRGMTQYF. The CDR3 nucleotides are TGTGCCAGTAGTACATCTTATGGACAGAGGGGAATGACGCAGTATTTT. The complete variable domain, with remaining parts taken from reference TRBV19 and TRBJ2-3, reads DGGITQSPKYLFRKEGQNVTLSCEQNLNHDAMYWYRQDPGQGLRLIYYSQIVNDFQKGDIAEGYSVSREKKESFPLTVTSAQKNPTAFYLCASSTSYGQRGMTQYFGPGTRLTVL.

The V gene is TRBV6-5, the J gene TRBJ2-3, with D maybe TRBD1 (5 bases). Per germline, CDR1 MNHEY and CDR2 SVGAGI. The CDR3 extends over 15 amino acids. The V end was cut by 2 bases, the J end by 2 bases, with 11 bases between. The CDR3 bases are TGTGCCAGCAGTTACAGCCGCAGGGTCACAGATACGCAGTATTTT. It encodes CASSYSRRVTDTQYF.

The chain is built from TRBV18 and TRBJ2-5, with 9 bases that match TRBD1. CDR3 size: 16 residues. The V segment lost 0 bases and the J segment 5 bases; nucleotides outside the gene matches: 7. Germline CDR1 reads KGHSH; CDR2 reads LQKENI. The CDR3 protein is CASSPPRTGDGETQYF. The CDR3, as DNA: TGTGCCAGCTCACCACCTAGGACAGGGGATGGGGAGACCCAGTACTTC.

The DNA for the CDR3 is TGTGCCAGCTCACCATCAGGGGAGCATGGCTACACCTTC. Its translation: CASSPSGEHGYTF. The genes are TRBV18 and TRBJ1-2; perhaps TRBD1 as D (6 bases). Germline CDR1 reads KGHSH; CDR2 reads LQKENI. CDR3 length: 13 amino acids. The V gene lost 2 bases and the J gene lost 6 bases, with 10 bases spanning the gap.

This clone was observed once. The rearrangement uses TRBV11-3 and TRBJ1-2, with 11 bases that match TRBD1. The V gene end was trimmed by 3 bases and the J gene end by 8 bases; junction bases not matched to a gene: 11. CDR1 is SGHNT and CDR2 is YENEEA in the germline V gene. The CDR3 contains 16 residues. DNA of the CDR3: TGTGCCAGCAGCTTCCCCCCACCGGGACAGGGGGGCGGCTACACCTTC. Amino acid sequence: CASSFPPPGQGGGYTF.

In its sample, this clone was seen once. The chain joins TRBV14 to TRBJ2-7; 12 nucleotides line up with TRBD1. The CDR3 extends over 15 amino acids. Germline V gene data show CDR1 as SGHDN and CDR2 as FVKESK. Trimming removed 4 bases from V and 6 bases from J; junction bases left unmatched: 7. This CDR3 is CASSPMGQGAGEQYF. CDR3 coding DNA: TGTGCCAGCAGCCCGATGGGACAGGGGGCCGGCGAGCAGTACTTC.

The V gene is TRBV7-3, the J gene TRBJ1-6, with 7 bases aligning to TRBD1. The germline V gene has CDR1 SGHTA and CDR2 FQGTGA. This CDR3 spans 15 amino acids. The ends lost 2 bases at V and 7 bases at J; junction bases unmatched: 5. CDR3 sequence (DNA): TGTGCCAGCAGCTTAGGTTCGGGACAGAATTCACCCCTCCACTTT. This codes for CASSLGSGQNSPLHF.

This chain joins TRBV7-9 and TRBJ1-1; 9 bases fit TRBD1. The CDR3 has 16 residues. Trimming removed 4 bases from V and 4 bases from J; junction bases left unmatched: 10. The V gene's germline CDR1 is SEHNR and CDR2 FQNEAQ (reference sequence). CDR3 sequence (DNA): TGTGCCAGCAGCTCCCCGGGACAGGGAGGGAGCACTGAAGCTTTCTTT. Its protein is CASSSPGQGGSTEAFF.

This clone appeared a few times. The chain couples TRBV18 to TRBJ1-1, with D maybe TRBD1 (5 bases). Germline V gene sequence: CDR1 KGHSH, CDR2 LQKENI. This CDR3 region has 15 residues. V lost 3 bases and J 3 bases, leaving 14 bases between the germline ends. The DNA of the CDR3 is TGTGCCAGCTCACCGATCCCGGAGGGGTACACTGAAGCTTTCTTT. Encoded protein: CASSPIPEGYTEAFF.

This clone is termed medium-sized. V usage is TRBV6-5 and J usage is TRBJ1-2, with D possibly TRBD1 on 6 matching bases. Germline lookup yields CDR1 MNHEY and CDR2 SVGAGI. Between the trimmed V and J ends, which lost 2 bases and 7 bases, there was a span of 11 bases. CDR3 length: 13 amino acids. DNA for the CDR3: TGTGCCAGCAGTTACAAAGGGGGGGGTGGCTACACCTTC. It specifies CASSYKGGGGYTF.

In this sample, this clone turned up a few times. The rearrangement joins TRBV6-5 to TRBJ2-7, with D maybe TRBD2 (6 bases). V lost 6 bases and J 1 base, leaving 10 bases between the germline ends. Looked up from germline, CDR1 is MNHEY and CDR2 is SVGAGI. The CDR3 covers 13 residues. The CDR3 DNA reads TGTGCCAGCAGGGAGGGAGCTTCCTACGAGCAGTACTTC. As protein: CASREGASYEQYF.

The chain couples TRBV4-1 to TRBJ1-2; the match to TRBD1 covers 7 bases. Germline values: CDR1 MGHRA, CDR2 YSYEKL. With V trimmed by 1 base and J by 4 bases, 6 bases remained unmatched. This CDR3 spans 15 amino acids. Here the CDR3 DNA reads TGCGCCAGCAGCCAAGGAGGGGGCGCGGTCTATGGCTACACCTTC. It codes for CASSQGGGAVYGYTF.

The chain combines TRBV2 with TRBJ1-2, with D hard to call. Looked up from germline, CDR1 is SNHLY and CDR2 is FYNNEI. There are 14 residues in the CDR3. Trimming removed 4 bases from V and 0 bases from J, with 9 bases in between. The CDR3 DNA sequence: TGTGCCAGCAGTGGGGTCGGGGCTAACTATGGCTACACCTTC. This encodes CASSGVGANYGYTF.

V and J are TRBV18 and TRBJ2-7; the match to TRBD1 covers 10 bases. This CDR3 spans 19 amino acids. Unmatched junction bases numbered 17, after V lost 3 bases and J lost 3 bases. Germline assignment: CDR1 KGHSH and CDR2 LQKENI. The CDR3 nucleotides read TGTGCCAGCTCACCTAGGACAGGGGGGACCTCCGGGACTAGCTACGAGCAGTACTTC. Translating it yields CASSPRTGGTSGTSYEQYF.

This clone was detected a few times. The CDR3 DNA is TGTGCCAGCAGCTGGACAGATTATAATTCACCCCTCCACTTT. This encodes CASSWTDYNSPLHF. The rearrangement uses TRBV7-9 and TRBJ1-6; possible D gene TRBD1, 6 bases. Per the germline V gene, CDR1 is SEHNR and CDR2 is FQNEAQ (reference sequence). V lost 4 bases to trimming and J lost 4 bases, with 8 bases between them. The CDR3 is 14 amino acids.

V usage is TRBV6-5 and J usage is TRBJ1-5, with 9 bases identical to TRBD1. The germline V gene encodes CDR1 MNHEY and CDR2 SVGAGI. CDR3 length: 14 amino acids. Trimming removed 6 bases from V and 4 bases from J; junction bases left unmatched: 4. CDR3 loop: CASRMTGGNQPQHF. As DNA, the CDR3 is TGTGCCAGCAGGATGACAGGGGGGAATCAGCCCCAGCATTTT.

The chain couples TRBV3-1 (or the pseudogene TRBV3-2) to TRBJ1-2; TRBD1 aligns across 9 bases. V lost 4 bases and J lost 4; bases outside the gene matches: 7. Germline V gene lookup returns CDR1 LGHDT and CDR2 YNNKEL (reference sequence). This CDR3 has 15 residues. The CDR3 DNA follows: TGTGCCAGCAGCCCTTACCAGGACAGGGGCTATGGCTACACCTTC. Its translation: CASSPYQDRGYGYTF.

The rearrangement joins TRBV27 to TRBJ2-7; TRBD2 might be the D (5 bases). Germline V gene data show CDR1 as MNHEY and CDR2 as SMNVEV (reference sequence). CDR3 size: 12 residues. Trimming took off 6 bases at V and 1 base at J, with 7 bases between the two ends. CDR3 sequence (DNA): TGTGCCAGCAGGAGAGGGTCCTACGAGCAGTACTTC. It encodes CASRRGSYEQYF.

The chain links TRBV19 to TRBJ2-1; 8 nucleotides line up with TRBD2. There are 14 residues in the CDR3. Looked up from germline, CDR1 is LNHDA and CDR2 is SQIVND (reference sequence). Trimming removed 7 bases from V and 2 bases from J; junction bases left unmatched: 4. This CDR3 is CASKERGPYNEQFF. As DNA, the CDR3 is TGTGCCAGTAAAGAGCGGGGGCCCTACAATGAGCAGTTCTTC.

Remarks on this clone: The sample holds other DNA sequences that translate to the same CDR3. CDR3 sequence reads: CSATRGDTQYF. CDR3 nucleotides: TGCAGTGCCACCAGGGGTGATACGCAGTATTTT. V and J are TRBV20-1 and TRBJ2-3; D perhaps matches TRBD1 (6 bases). Looked up from germline, CDR1 is DFQATT and CDR2 is SNEGSKA (reference sequence). The length of the CDR3 is 11 residues. Trimming cost V 6 bases and J 6 bases, with 10 bases left between them.

The sample holds one count of this clone. V gene TRBV11-1 combines with J gene TRBJ1-1, with D tentatively TRBD1 (6 bases). The germline gives CDR1 SGHAT, CDR2 FQDESV (reference sequence). Trimming pared 2 bases from V and 1 base from J, leaving 11 bases between. CDR3 size: 15 residues. CDR3 sequence: CASSLTYRENTEAFF. The CDR3 DNA reads TGTGCCAGCAGCTTAACCTACAGGGAGAACACTGAAGCTTTCTTT.

This sequence joins TRBV5-1 and TRBJ1-1; D gene uncertain. V gave up 3 bases and J gave up 1 base, with 10 bases separating them. The CDR3 runs 14 residues. CDR1 and CDR2 (germline): SGHRS, YFSETQ. As DNA, the CDR3 is TGCGCCAGCAGCTGGGCAGGTGGGAACACTGAAGCTTTCTTT. This gives the protein CASSWAGGNTEAFF.

Turning to this clone: Other DNA sequences within the sample encode an identical CDR3. J is TRBJ2-1 and V is TRBV11-2; D is ambiguous. Trimming shortened V by 0 bases and J by 0 bases, and 6 bases separated the two germline ends. This CDR3 is built from 15 residues. The germline gives CDR1 SGHAT, CDR2 FQNNGV. The CDR3 bases are TGTGCCAGCAGCTTAGATTTGAGCTCCTACAATGAGCAGTTCTTC. Translated, it gives CASSLDLSSYNEQFF.

This clone was picked up a small number of times. The V call is TRBV7-9, the J call TRBJ1-2; D unresolved. The V gene's germline CDR1 is SEHNR and CDR2 FQNEAQ (reference sequence). The V end was cut by 0 bases, the J end by 5 bases, with 19 bases between. This CDR3 comprises 17 residues. The CDR3 loop reads CASSLAYRTDTGYGYTF. The CDR3 coding sequence is TGTGCCAGCAGCTTAGCCTACCGGACTGATACCGGTTATGGCTACACCTTC.

This chain joins TRBV5-1 and TRBJ2-7; perhaps TRBD1 as D (6 bases). The CDR3 contains 15 residues. Germline CDR1 reads SGHRS; CDR2 reads YFSETQ. V lost 4 bases to trimming and J lost 2 bases, with 16 bases between them. The CDR3, as DNA: TGCGCCAGCAGCACGGGACAACAACAACCCTACGAGCAGTACTTC. Protein: CASSTGQQQPYEQYF.

The rearrangement joins TRBV6-5 to TRBJ1-6, with TRBD1 identical over 8 bases. CDR1 and CDR2 from the germline V gene are MNHEY and SVGAGI. The CDR3 consists of 15 residues. The V and J ends lost 7 bases and 11 bases, in that order; junction bases with no gene match: 13. CDR3 residues: CASKVTGASLAPLHF. The CDR3, as DNA: TGTGCCAGCAAGGTGACAGGGGCATCCCTGGCACCCCTCCACTTT.

This chain joins TRBV2 and TRBJ1-2; D is ambiguous. Per germline, CDR1 SNHLY and CDR2 FYNNEI. Trimming removed 3 bases from V and 4 bases from J, with 9 bases in between. CDR3 length: 13 residues. CDR3 nucleotide sequence: TGTGCCAGCAGTGATCCTAACGGCTATGGCTACACCTTC. This translates into CASSDPNGYGYTF.

This clone was counted once. The chain couples TRBV7-9 to TRBJ2-7; D is perhaps TRBD2 (6 bases). This CDR3 spans 14 amino acids. Between the trimmed V and J ends, which lost 4 bases and 2 bases, there was a span of 12 bases. Per germline, CDR1 SEHNR and CDR2 FQNEAQ (reference sequence). CDR3 bases: TGTGCCAGCAGCTCAGGGACTCTAACCTACGAGCAGTACTTC. Protein sequence: CASSSGTLTYEQYF.